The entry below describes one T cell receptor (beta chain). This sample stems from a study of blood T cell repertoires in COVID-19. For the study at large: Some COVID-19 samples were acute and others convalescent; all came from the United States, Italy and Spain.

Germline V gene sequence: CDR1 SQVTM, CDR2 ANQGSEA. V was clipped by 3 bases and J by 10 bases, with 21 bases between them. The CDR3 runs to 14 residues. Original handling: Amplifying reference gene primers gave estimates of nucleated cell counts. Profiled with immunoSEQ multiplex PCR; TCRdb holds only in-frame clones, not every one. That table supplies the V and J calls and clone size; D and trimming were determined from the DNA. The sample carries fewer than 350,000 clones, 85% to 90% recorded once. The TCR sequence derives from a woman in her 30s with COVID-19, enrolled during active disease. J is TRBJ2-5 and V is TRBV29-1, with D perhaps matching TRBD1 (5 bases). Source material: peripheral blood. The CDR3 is CSVESGQTHGHQYF. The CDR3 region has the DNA TGCAGCGTTGAGAGTGGGCAGACCCACGGACACCAGTACTTC.